This T cell receptor beta chain was identified in a study of PD-1 blockade in classical Hodgkin lymphoma. Study outcomes and limitations: Possible causes of repertoire differences, disease activity or prior therapy, remain undefined. Baseline diversity in complete responders resembled that of newly diagnosed patients.

Germline loops: CDR1 MNHEY, CDR2 SMNVEV (reference sequence). The CDR3 contains 13 residues. V was cut by 7 bases and J by 5 bases, with 13 bases left in between. TCRdb keeps only in-frame clones here, not all; method: immunoSEQ multiplex PCR. The sample carries 35,000 to 45,000 clones, 87% recorded once. This clone is a singleton in its sample. As yet, its antigen is unknown. Each patient experienced a relapse that followed autologous stem cell transplantation, and brentuximab vedotin exposure varied. Material: peripheral blood mononuclear cells (PBMCs), obtained at baseline. The source is a human donor with classical Hodgkin lymphoma. The rearrangement links TRBV27 to TRBJ2-3; tentative D call: TRBD2 (7 bases). The CDR3 nucleotides read TGTGCCAGCATGGGGCGGGGGCGAGATACGCAGTATTTT. It codes for CASMGRGRDTQYF.